The clone carrying this TCR beta chain was detected only a few times. The data originate from a study of T cells after yellow fever vaccination. The CDR3 consists of 13 residues. Germline V gives CDR1 KGHSH, CDR2 LQKENI. Trimming pared 3 bases from V and 6 bases from J, leaving 9 bases between. TCRdb recomputed calls from the 5' RACE reads with MiXCR, one row per CDR3 protein. The sample lists some 300,000 distinct CDR3 sequences; roughly 3.5% were seen once. This TCR derives from a man aged 18 to 30 who received the YFV17D yellow fever vaccine. The sample was PBMCs, taken on the day of the yellow fever booster vaccination. The chain couples TRBV18 to TRBJ2-1; D remains unclear. CDR3 in amino acids: CASSPFEANEQFF. The CDR3, as DNA: TGTGCCAGCTCACCTTTTGAAGCCAATGAGCAGTTCTTC.